The 22 T cell receptor beta chains below were found in one sample sequenced in a study of T cell responses to AZD1222 COVID-19 vaccine. Profiled with immunoSEQ multiplex PCR; TCRdb holds only in-frame clones, not every one. The sample consists of 150,000 or so clones, 85% to 95% of them appearing once. The specimen was peripheral blood, collected on day 0 of AZD1222 vaccination. Receptors originate from an adult in good health.

This chain links TRBV5-1 with TRBJ1-5; 9 bases map to TRBD1. The CDR3 totals 14 residues. In germline, CDR1 is SGHRS, CDR2 YFSETQ. Unmatched junction bases numbered 8, after V lost 6 bases and J lost 7 bases. The CDR3, as DNA: TGCGCCAGCATCGGAGACAGGGGGGTCCAGCCCCAGCATTTT. Translated, it gives CASIGDRGVQPQHF.

This CDR3 is CASLTTGGFF. The CDR3 coding sequence is TGTGCCAGCCTAACGACAGGGGGGTTCTTC. This chain connects TRBV7-8 to TRBJ2-1, with TRBD1 identical over 9 bases. This CDR3 region has 10 residues. The J segment lost 15 bases and the V segment lost 8 bases, leaving 5 bases of the junction unmatched. The V gene's germline CDR1 is SGHVS and CDR2 FQNEAQ.

This clone was seen only once. The V gene is TRBV18, the J gene TRBJ1-2; no reliable D call. This CDR3 is 13 amino acids long. Deletions cut 3 bases from V and 4 bases from J, with 9 bases between. Germline lookup yields CDR1 KGHSH and CDR2 LQKENI. The DNA for the CDR3 is TGTGCCAGCTCACCGGCCGGGAGCTATGGCTACACCTTC. Its protein product is CASSPAGSYGYTF. The full variable domain, completed using reference TRBV18 and TRBJ1-2, is NAGVMQNPRHLVRRRGQEARLRCSPMKGHSHVYWYRQLPEEGLKFMVYLQKENIIDESGMPKERFSAEFPKEGPSILRIQQVVRGDSAAYFCASSPAGSYGYTFGSGTRLTVV.

V and J are TRBV5-1 and TRBJ2-5, with TRBD1 identical over 12 bases. The V and J ends lost 4 bases and 3 bases, in that order; junction bases with no gene match: 10. CDR3 length: 17 residues. Looked up from germline, CDR1 is SGHRS and CDR2 is YFSETQ. The CDR3: CASSLSPGQGAEETQYF. The DNA for the CDR3 is TGCGCCAGCAGCCTTTCACCGGGACAGGGGGCGGAAGAGACCCAGTACTTC. Combining the CDR3 with reference TRBV5-1 and TRBJ2-5 gives the whole variable domain KAGVTQTPRYLIKTRGQQVTLSCSPISGHRSVSWYQQTPGQGLQFLFEYFSETQRNKGNFPGRFSGRQFSNSRSEMNVSTLELGDSALYLCASSLSPGQGAEETQYFGPGTRLLVL.

This sequence joins TRBV19 and TRBJ1-1, with a weak D call TRBD1 (5 bases). Trimming cost V 1 base and J 5 bases, with 14 bases left between them. This CDR3 spans 15 amino acids. CDR1 is LNHDA, CDR2 SQIVND, per germline (reference sequence). In nucleotides, the CDR3 is TGTGCCAGTAGTATAGCCCAGGGCTTAGAGACTGAAGCTTTCTTT. Its translation is CASSIAQGLETEAFF. Looking up the rest from reference TRBV19 and TRBJ1-1 gives the full variable domain: DGGITQSPKYLFRKEGQNVTLSCEQNLNHDAMYWYRQDPGQGLRLIYYSQIVNDFQKGDIAEGYSVSREKKESFPLTVTSAQKNPTAFYLCASSIAQGLETEAFFGQGTRLTVV.

This chain joins TRBV12-3 or TRBV12-4 and TRBJ1-4, with unresolved D. CDR3 length: 12 amino acids. The germline V and J ends were trimmed by 4 bases and 10 bases, with 10 bases remaining between them. CDR3 nucleotides: TGTGCCAGCAGTTCGGGTCCGGGAAAACTGTTTTTT. Residues: CASSSGPGKLFF.

V is TRBV6-1 and J is TRBJ1-2; 9 nucleotides agree with TRBD1. V trimming: 3 bases; J trimming: 5 bases; junction bases outside the gene matches: 4. The CDR3 is made up of 14 amino acids. The germline gives CDR1 MNHNS, CDR2 SASEGT. CDR3 DNA: TGTGCCAGCAGTGACCCCGGACAGGGGTATGGCTACACCTTC. It encodes CASSDPGQGYGYTF.

The CDR3 here is CASRPTGDNEQFF. The CDR3 bases are TGTGCCAGCAGACCCACAGGGGACAATGAGCAGTTCTTC. The V and J genes are TRBV28 and TRBJ2-1; 7 nucleotides match TRBD1. With 6 bases clipped from V and 5 bases from J, the junction kept 4 bases outside the gene matches. The V gene's germline CDR1 is MDHEN and CDR2 SYDVKM. This CDR3 region has 13 residues.

The rearrangement uses TRBV7-2 and TRBJ2-7; 8 nucleotides match TRBD2. There are 16 residues in the CDR3. The germline V gene encodes CDR1 SGHTA and CDR2 FQGNSA. The V segment lost 5 bases and the J segment 5 bases; nucleotides outside the gene matches: 14. CDR3 loop: CASSPGRGGALNEQYF. The CDR3 nucleotides are TGTGCCAGCAGCCCCGGTCGGGGGGGAGCCCTGAACGAGCAGTACTTC.

V usage is TRBV19 and J usage is TRBJ1-1; D ambiguous. This CDR3 comprises 14 residues. Between the trimmed V and J ends, which lost 3 bases and 5 bases, there was a span of 13 bases. CDR1 and CDR2 from the germline V gene are LNHDA and SQIVND (reference sequence). The CDR3 loop reads CASSIMLGRTEAFF. The DNA of the CDR3 is TGTGCCAGTAGTATTATGCTGGGTAGGACTGAAGCTTTCTTT.

J is TRBJ1-3 and V is TRBV29-1; D call uncertain. This CDR3 is built from 14 residues. CDR1 and CDR2 from the germline V gene are SQVTM and ANQGSEA. V was pared by 6 bases and J by 0 bases, with 12 bases between. CDR3 coding DNA: TGCAGCGTCCACAGTGGGAACTCTGGAAACACCATATATTTT. Its translation: CSVHSGNSGNTIYF.

For this clone: The DNA is left out, because the CDR3 cannot be placed on it with certainty; the CDR3 is given as TCRdb lists it. The J gene is TRBJ1-4, the V gene TRBV28. Inclusive of both ends, the CDR3 amounts to 13 amino acids. Germline values: CDR1 MDHEN, CDR2 SYDVKM. CDR3 loop: CASSSSMGEKLFF.

This clone occurred once. The gene calls are TRBV6-6 and TRBJ2-6; 7 bases are a match to TRBD2. CDR1 MNHNY and CDR2 SVGAGI come from the germline V gene (reference sequence). V was pared by 5 bases and J by 2 bases, with 3 bases of the junction left unmatched. The CDR3 runs to 15 residues. CDR3 nucleotide sequence: TGTGCCAGCAGTCTAGCGGACACTGGGGCCAACGTCCTGACTTTC. Its translation is CASSLADTGANVLTF.

V and J are TRBV5-1 and TRBJ1-6; TRBD1 might be the D (5 bases). The CDR3 spans 16 residues. Trimming took 1 base from V and 5 from J, leaving 13 bases between them. Germline CDR1 SGHRS, CDR2 YFSETQ. As DNA, the CDR3 is TGCGCCAGCAGCTTGTCGGCCGGGGCTAATAATTCACCCCTCCACTTT. Amino acids: CASSLSAGANNSPLHF.

V and J are TRBV12-5 and TRBJ1-1, with TRBD1 matching 8 bases. The CDR3 has 13 residues. CDR1 LGHNT and CDR2 FRNRAP come from the germline V gene. The trim removed 5 bases at V and 10 bases at J, leaving 9 bases unmatched. The CDR3 reads CASGPPNRGVAFF. As DNA, the CDR3 is TGTGCTAGTGGTCCCCCGAACAGGGGGGTAGCTTTCTTT.

The J gene is TRBJ2-5, the V gene TRBV5-1; unclear D gene. The germline V gene has CDR1 SGHRS and CDR2 YFSETQ. V was cut by 0 bases and J by 5 bases, with 8 bases left in between. The CDR3 spans 13 residues. This CDR3 reads CASSLEGTETQYF. The CDR3 region has the DNA TGCGCCAGCAGCTTGGAGGGTACGGAGACCCAGTACTTC.

The CDR3 reads CASSVEGGSYEQYF. The DNA of the CDR3 is TGTGCCAGCAGCGTAGAAGGGGGCTCCTACGAGCAGTACTTC. V is TRBV9 and J is TRBJ2-7; TRBD1 is a possible D gene (6 bases). Germline V lookup: CDR1 SGDLS, CDR2 YYNGEE. The CDR3 is 14 residues long. Trimming left V 0 bases short and J 0 bases short, with 7 bases between.

The chain employs TRBV6-1 and TRBJ2-2, with TRBD2 matching 9 bases. The CDR3 spans 15 residues. With 2 bases clipped from V and 2 bases from J, the junction kept 0 bases outside the gene matches. CDR1 is MNHNS and CDR2 is SASEGT in the germline V gene. CDR3 amino acids: CASSELAGNTGELFF. The CDR3 DNA reads as TGTGCCAGCAGTGAACTAGCGGGAAACACCGGGGAGCTGTTTTTT.

The J gene is TRBJ1-1, the V gene TRBV10-1, with D uncertain. The germline gives CDR1 WNHNN, CDR2 SYGVQD (reference sequence). The CDR3 is 15 residues long. Between the trimmed V and J ends, which lost 7 bases and 6 bases, there was a span of 21 bases. As DNA, the CDR3 is TGCGCCAGCACCCCCCTCCCTTCAGTTGGGGCTGAAGCTTTCTTT. Protein sequence: CASTPLPSVGAEAFF.

The genes are TRBV24-1 and TRBJ2-3, with 7 bases aligning to TRBD1. With 6 bases clipped from V and 0 bases from J, the junction kept 5 bases outside the gene matches. The germline CDR1 and CDR2 sequences are KGHDR and SFDVKD. This CDR3 spans 15 amino acids. In nucleotides, the CDR3 is TGTGCCACCAGTTCGACAGGGCGGAGCACAGATACGCAGTATTTT. It yields the protein CATSSTGRSTDTQYF.

This clone was seen a single time. The rearrangement joins TRBV11-2 to TRBJ2-2, with no clear D. Germline-derived CDR1 and CDR2 are SGHAT and FQNNGV. The CDR3 has 16 amino acids. Trimming stripped 1 base from V and 1 base from J, with 10 bases between. The CDR3 DNA is TGTGCCAGCAGCTTAGGTCGGCTAATGAACACCGGGGAGCTGTTTTTT. This sequence encodes CASSLGRLMNTGELFF. The full variable domain, in which reference TRBV11-2 and TRBJ2-2 provide the parts outside the CDR3, is EAGVAQSPRYKIIEKRQSVAFWCNPISGHATLYWYQQILGQGPKLLIQFQNNGVVDDSQLPKDRFSAERLKGVDSTLKIQPAKLEDSAVYLCASSLGRLMNTGELFFGEGSRLTVL.

The chain links TRBV5-1 to TRBJ1-1, with TRBD1 as a possible D gene (5 bases). There are 16 residues in the CDR3. Per germline, CDR1 SGHRS and CDR2 YFSETQ. V lost 0 bases, J lost 4 bases, and 16 bases lay in between. As DNA, the CDR3 is TGCGCCAGCAGCTTGGAGGCGCAGGGAGGTGGCACTGAAGCTTTCTTT. It is translated as CASSLEAQGGGTEAFF.